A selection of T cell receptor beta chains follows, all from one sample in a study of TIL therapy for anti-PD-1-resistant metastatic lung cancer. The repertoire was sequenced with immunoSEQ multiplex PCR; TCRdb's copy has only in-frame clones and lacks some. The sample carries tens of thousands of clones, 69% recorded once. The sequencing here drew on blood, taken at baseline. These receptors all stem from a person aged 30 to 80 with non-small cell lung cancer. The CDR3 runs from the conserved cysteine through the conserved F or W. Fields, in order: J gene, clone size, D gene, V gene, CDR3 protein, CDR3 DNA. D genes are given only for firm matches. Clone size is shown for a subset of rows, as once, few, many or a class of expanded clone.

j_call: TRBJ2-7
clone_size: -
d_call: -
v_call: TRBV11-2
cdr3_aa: CASSSPRGKSYEQYF
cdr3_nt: TGTGCCAGCAGCTCCCCCCGCGGGAAGAGCTACGAGCAGTACTTC

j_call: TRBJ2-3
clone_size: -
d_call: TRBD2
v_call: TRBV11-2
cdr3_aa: CASSPVGLETDTQYF
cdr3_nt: TGTGCCAGCAGCCCCGTGGGACTAGAAACAGATACGCAGTATTTT

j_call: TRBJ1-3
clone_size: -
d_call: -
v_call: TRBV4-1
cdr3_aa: CASSPVAGAENTIYF
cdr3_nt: TGCGCCAGCAGCCCGGTGGCAGGGGCTGAAAACACCATATATTTT

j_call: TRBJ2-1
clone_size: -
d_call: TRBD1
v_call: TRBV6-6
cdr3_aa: CASSWGQVYNEQFF
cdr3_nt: TGTGCCAGCAGTTGGGGACAGGTCTACAATGAGCAGTTCTTC

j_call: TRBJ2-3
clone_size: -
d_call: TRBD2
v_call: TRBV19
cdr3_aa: CASSIDLQRLAVSTDTQYF
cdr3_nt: TGTGCCAGTAGTATAGATCTCCAGCGACTAGCGGTTTCCACAGATACGCAGTATTTT

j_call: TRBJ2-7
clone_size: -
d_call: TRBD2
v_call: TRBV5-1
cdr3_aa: CASKLAGGYEQYF
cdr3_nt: TGCGCCAGCAAACTAGCGGGAGGCTACGAGCAGTACTTC

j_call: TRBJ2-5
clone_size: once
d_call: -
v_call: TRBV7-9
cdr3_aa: CASSIEAGLASYF
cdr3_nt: TGTGCCAGCAGCATAGAAGCGGGCTTAGCTAGTTACTTC

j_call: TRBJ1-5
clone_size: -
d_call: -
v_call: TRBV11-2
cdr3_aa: CASSLEGAGPQHF
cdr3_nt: TGTGCCAGCAGCTTAGAGGGCGCAGGGCCCCAGCATTTT

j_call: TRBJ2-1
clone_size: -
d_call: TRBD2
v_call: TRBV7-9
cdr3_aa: CASSPYGTSGRVTYNEQFF
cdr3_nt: TGTGCCAGCAGCCCGTACGGGACTAGCGGGAGGGTGACCTACAATGAGCAGTTCTTC

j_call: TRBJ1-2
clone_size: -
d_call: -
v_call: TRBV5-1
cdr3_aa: CASSLEGSGYTF
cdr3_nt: TGCGCCAGCAGCTTGGAAGGTAGCGGCTACACCTTC

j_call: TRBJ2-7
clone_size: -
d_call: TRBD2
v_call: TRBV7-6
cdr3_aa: CASSLVLAGESDEQYF
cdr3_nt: TGTGCCAGCAGCTTAGTACTAGCGGGAGAATCCGACGAGCAGTACTTC

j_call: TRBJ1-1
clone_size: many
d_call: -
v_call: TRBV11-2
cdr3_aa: CASSPEFRANTEAFF
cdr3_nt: TGTGCCAGCAGCCCGGAATTTAGGGCGAACACTGAAGCTTTCTTT

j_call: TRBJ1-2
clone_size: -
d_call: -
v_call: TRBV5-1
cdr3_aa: CASSLGSGAMGYTF
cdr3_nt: TGCGCCAGCAGCTTGGGATCGGGGGCGATGGGCTACACCTTC

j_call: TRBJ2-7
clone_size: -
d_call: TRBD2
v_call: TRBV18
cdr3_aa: CASSVAGGPYEQYF
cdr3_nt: TGTGCCAGCTCCGTAGCGGGGGGGCCCTACGAGCAGTACTTC

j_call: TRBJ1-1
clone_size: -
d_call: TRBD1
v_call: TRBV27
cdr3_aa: CASSPRDRGSEAFF
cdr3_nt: TGTGCCAGCAGTCCCCGGGACAGGGGGTCTGAAGCTTTCTTT

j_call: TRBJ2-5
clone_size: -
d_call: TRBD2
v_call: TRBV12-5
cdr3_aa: CASGPGLAGGETQYF
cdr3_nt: TGTGCTAGTGGCCCGGGACTAGCGGGAGGCGAGACCCAGTACTTC

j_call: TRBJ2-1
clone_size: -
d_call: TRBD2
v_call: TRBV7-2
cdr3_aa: CASSLTSGGARNEQFF
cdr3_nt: TGTGCCAGCAGCTTAACTAGCGGGGGGGCGCGCAATGAGCAGTTCTTC

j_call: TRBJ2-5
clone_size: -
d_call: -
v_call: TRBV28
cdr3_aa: CASSSGARETQYF
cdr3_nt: TGTGCCAGCAGTTCAGGGGCCAGAGAGACCCAGTACTTC

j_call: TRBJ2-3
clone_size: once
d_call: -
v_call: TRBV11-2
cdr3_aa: CASSPGITDTQYF
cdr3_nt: TGTGCCAGCAGTCCAGGGATCACAGATACGCAGTATTTT

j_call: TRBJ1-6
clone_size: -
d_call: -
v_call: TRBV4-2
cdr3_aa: CASSRGTRRNSPLHF
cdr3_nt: TGTGCCAGCAGCCGGGGTACCAGAAGGAATTCACCCCTCCACTTT

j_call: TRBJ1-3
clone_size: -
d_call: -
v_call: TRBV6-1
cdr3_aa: CASTPGLISGNTIYF
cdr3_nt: TGTGCCAGCACCCCCGGACTGATCTCTGGAAACACCATATATTTT

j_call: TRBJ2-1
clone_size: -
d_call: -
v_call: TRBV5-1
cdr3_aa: CASSLVGKYNEQFF
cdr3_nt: TGCGCCAGCAGCTTGGTGGGAAAATACAATGAGCAGTTCTTC

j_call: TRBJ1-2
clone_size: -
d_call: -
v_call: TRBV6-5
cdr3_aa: CASSPGLNYGYTF
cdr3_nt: TGTGCCAGCAGTCCTGGTCTTAACTATGGCTACACCTTC

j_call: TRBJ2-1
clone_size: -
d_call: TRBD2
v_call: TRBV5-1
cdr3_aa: CASAPTTSGTYNEQFF
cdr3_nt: TGCGCCAGCGCCCCTACGACTAGCGGCACCTACAATGAGCAGTTCTTC

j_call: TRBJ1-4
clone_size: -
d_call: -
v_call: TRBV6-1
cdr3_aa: CASTGYQNEKLFF
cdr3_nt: TGTGCCAGCACTGGGTACCAGAATGAAAAACTGTTTTTT

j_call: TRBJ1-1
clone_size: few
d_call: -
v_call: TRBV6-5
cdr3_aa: CASSNPGRGEAFF
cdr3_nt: TGTGCCAGCAGTAATCCCGGAAGGGGTGAAGCTTTCTTT

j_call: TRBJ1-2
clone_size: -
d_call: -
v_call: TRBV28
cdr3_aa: CASSLGLYNYGYTF
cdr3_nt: TGTGCCAGCAGTTTGGGACTTTACAACTATGGCTACACCTTC

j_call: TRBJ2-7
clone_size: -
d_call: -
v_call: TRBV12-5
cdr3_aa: CASGLPGTIAYEQYF
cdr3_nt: TGTGCTAGTGGTTTGCCAGGGACAATCGCCTACGAGCAGTACTTC

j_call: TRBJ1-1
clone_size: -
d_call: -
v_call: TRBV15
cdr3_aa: CATSRGRDAEAFF
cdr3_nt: TGTGCCACCAGCAGGGGGAGGGACGCAGAAGCTTTCTTT

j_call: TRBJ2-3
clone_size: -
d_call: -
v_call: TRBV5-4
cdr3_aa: CASSLDQYTDTQYF
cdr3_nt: TGTGCCAGCAGCTTGGACCAATACACAGATACGCAGTATTTT

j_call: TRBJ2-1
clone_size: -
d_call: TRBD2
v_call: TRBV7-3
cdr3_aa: CASSQIAGGHNEQFF
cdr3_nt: TGTGCCAGCAGCCAAATAGCGGGAGGTCACAATGAGCAGTTCTTC